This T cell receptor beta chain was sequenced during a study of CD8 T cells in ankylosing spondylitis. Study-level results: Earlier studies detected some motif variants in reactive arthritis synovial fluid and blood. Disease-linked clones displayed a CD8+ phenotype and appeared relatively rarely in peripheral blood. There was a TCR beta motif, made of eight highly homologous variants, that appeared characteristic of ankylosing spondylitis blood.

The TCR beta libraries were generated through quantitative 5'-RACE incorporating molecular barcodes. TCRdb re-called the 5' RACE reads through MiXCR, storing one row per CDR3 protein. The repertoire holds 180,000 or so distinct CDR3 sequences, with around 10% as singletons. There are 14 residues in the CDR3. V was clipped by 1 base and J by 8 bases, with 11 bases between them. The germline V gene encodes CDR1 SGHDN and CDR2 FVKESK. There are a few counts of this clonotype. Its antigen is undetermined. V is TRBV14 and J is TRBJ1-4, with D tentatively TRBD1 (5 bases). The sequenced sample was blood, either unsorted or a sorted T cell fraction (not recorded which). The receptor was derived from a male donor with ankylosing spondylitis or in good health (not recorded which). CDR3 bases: TGTGCCAGCAGCCAAGTTGGGACCGTGGAAAAACTGTTTTTT. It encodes CASSQVGTVEKLFF.